The source of this T cell receptor (beta chain) is a study of blood T cell repertoires in COVID-19 (dated by TCRdb to 2018 to 2020). General notes on the study: The collaborator samples originated in the United States, Italy and Spain and spanned the acute and convalescent phases of COVID-19. Subjects who had been exposed to COVID-19, were actively infected with it, or had recovered from it provided the deeply sampled blood TCRbeta repertoires that made up the dataset. Where available, HLA class I and class II types were obtained from metadata supplied by the sample provider rather than from assay-based typing. The sample metadata nearly always contained a de-identified subject ID, COVID-19 status, age in years and sex. The repertoires were released in a freely available public database intended as a resource for research on the immune response to SARS-CoV-2. The samples were drawn from two sources: the first 160 participants of the ongoing ImmuneRACE study, and fewer than 1,500 subjects contributed by 6 global collaborators. The prospective study material was composed of cDNA or gDNA derived from T cells, B-cell-depleted T cells, or PBMCs. Overall study results and their limits: The quantity of clinical and demographic metadata differed by source and by participant and was supplied without curation.

TCRbeta CDR3 regions were amplified from genomic DNA using the immunoSEQ Assay, a bias-controlled multiplex PCR. The source study handled its data this way. Within the assay, amplification of reference gene primers was used to estimate how many nucleated cells each sample contained. Sequence reads were collapsed and filtered to measure the absolute abundance of every unique TCRbeta CDR3 rearrangement. For each sample, productive Simpson clonality was calculated by taking the square root of Simpson's diversity index across productive rearrangements. The clones in this table, taken by TCRdb from immuneACCESS, are in-frame only. Not every clone is retained; where verified, under half of the shortfall comes from an unresolved V gene, and the cause of the rest is unknown. The V and J calls and clone size come from that table; D and trimming were worked out from the DNA. The sample table shows a few hundred thousand clones, and nearly 90% are seen once. The ten largest clones take up 4% to 5% of the sample.

Samples from volunteer blood donors who had recovered from COVID-19 were contributed by a second Seattle source. Each collaborating institution followed its own protocols to collect whole blood in K2EDTA tubes. For TCRbeta analysis, collaborators shipped samples as frozen whole blood, isolated PBMCs, or DNA extracted from either of those sample types. V loses 6 bases, J loses 6 bases, and the germline ends lie 17 bases apart. As encoded in the germline V gene, CDR1 is SGHTA while CDR2 is FQGNSA. Taken from cysteine to phenylalanine, the CDR3 has 15 residues. The only DNA kept is the CDR3, 45 bases in frame from the first base. This clone was recorded a few times. It lacks a known antigen. Base-call qualities are not available, and no considerably larger clone is one nucleotide away.

The rearrangement joined TRBV7-2 to TRBJ2-2, and the D gene may be TRBD2, 6 bases matching. The source of this sequence is a woman aged 40 to 50 who had recovered from COVID-19. Sequencing was done on a sample of peripheral blood. The nucleotides are TGTGCCAGCAGTAGCACCCGGGGGAAGGCCGGGGAGCTGTTTTTT. This translates into CASSSTRGKAGELFF.